Judged by abundance, the clone carrying this T cell receptor (beta chain) is medium-sized. Antigen specificity is unknown. The data derive from a study of CD8 T cells in ankylosing spondylitis. Study findings and constraints: Significantly higher representation of disease-linked clones was reported for matched ankylosing spondylitis synovial fluid.

V dropped 5 bases and J dropped 2 bases, with 13 bases sitting between them. This CDR3 contains 13 residues. Per germline, CDR1 SQVTM and CDR2 ANQGSEA. One entry per CDR3 protein results from TCRdb running MiXCR on the 5' RACE reads. Of tens of thousands of distinct CDR3 sequences in the sample, 15% to 20% were seen once. The sequencing sample was made of blood. V and J are TRBV29-1 and TRBJ2-7, with D maybe TRBD1 (6 bases). This clonotype was sampled from a male donor with ankylosing spondylitis or in good health (not recorded which). The CDR3 loop is CSVSRTETYEQYF. The CDR3 region has the DNA TGCAGCGTTTCCCGGACAGAGACCTACGAGCAGTACTTC.